This TCR beta chain was captured in a study of CD8+ T cells in alopecia areata. Study outcomes and limitations: Relative to mice, TCR sharing across patients was less clear, a difference possibly HLA-related. Lesional scalp exceeded normal scalp in clonality, especially in alopecia totalis/universalis.

Concerning this clone: What it binds is unknown.

Trimming shortened V by 1 base and J by 11 bases, and 9 bases separated the two germline ends. There are 12 residues in the CDR3. Germline assignment: CDR1 SGHVS and CDR2 FNYEAQ. PBMCs yielded sorted CD4+ and CD8+ T cells. Sequencing used cDNA as its template, made by extracting RNA and reverse transcribing it. TCRdb keeps only in-frame clones here, not all; method: immunoSEQ multiplex PCR. The table has under 250,000 clones, around three fifths seen once. The chain employs TRBV7-6 and TRBJ2-1; D is unresolved. Input material: CD8+ T cells sorted from blood. The sequence was collected from a human donor in good health. The CDR3 DNA follows: TGTGCCAGCAGCTTAGACCCCCGGAAGCAGTTCTTC. As protein: CASSLDPRKQFF.